Listed below are T cell receptor beta chains from one sample, sequenced in a study of CD8 T cells in Susac syndrome. TCRdb recomputed calls from the immunoSEQ multiplex PCR reads with MiXCR, one row per CDR3 protein. The sample yields roughly 150,000 distinct CDR3 sequences, approximately 94% seen once. Sequences were obtained from CD4+ T cells from PBMCs. Every receptor here comes from a human donor with Susac syndrome. CDR3s include the opening cysteine and the closing phenylalanine or tryptophan. D genes are given only for firm matches. A clone size is listed for some rows: how often the clone was seen (once, few, many), or a class if it is expanded.

clone size,J gene,D gene,V gene,CDR3 protein,CDR3 DNA
NA,TRBJ2-2,NA,TRBV7-2,CASNAVTGELFF,TGTGCCAGCAACGCGGTTACCGGGGAGCTGTTTTTT
NA,TRBJ2-1,NA,TRBV29-1,CSSRQVLDLHNEQFF,TGCAGCTCAAGACAAGTTCTAGACCTCCACAATGAGCAGTTCTTC
NA,TRBJ1-1,NA,TRBV4-1,CASSQGARRMNTEAFF,TGCGCCAGCAGCCAGGGGGCGCGGAGGATGAACACTGAAGCTTTCTTT
NA,TRBJ2-1,TRBD2,TRBV20-1,CSARVSGRVPYNEQFF,TGCAGTGCTAGAGTAAGCGGGAGGGTTCCCTACAATGAGCAGTTCTTC
NA,TRBJ1-3,TRBD1,TRBV25-1,CASSEFQGAGDTIYF,TGTGCCAGCAGTGAATTCCAGGGGGCTGGGGACACCATATATTTT
NA,TRBJ1-2,NA,TRBV18,CASSPPGQANYGYTF,TGTGCCAGCTCACCGCCGGGCCAAGCTAACTATGGCTACACCTTC
once,TRBJ1-5,NA,TRBV2,CASREAYRRRDNQPQHF,TGTGCCAGCCGGGAAGCATACAGGCGACGGGACAATCAGCCCCAGCATTTT
NA,TRBJ2-5,TRBD2,TRBV6-5,CASSTGLADGTQYF,TGTGCCAGCAGTACAGGACTAGCGGATGGGACCCAGTACTTC
NA,TRBJ2-7,NA,TRBV5-6,CASSSPGSGRYEQYF,TGTGCCAGCAGCTCTCCTGGCAGCGGGCGCTACGAGCAGTACTTC
NA,TRBJ1-2,NA,TRBV6-2/TRBV6-3,CASSQGDGYTF,TGTGCCAGCAGTCAGGGCGATGGCTACACCTTC
NA,TRBJ1-1,NA,TRBV3-1,CASRNKLEAFF,TGTGCCAGCAGGAACAAGCTTGAAGCTTTCTTT
NA,TRBJ2-5,TRBD2,TRBV20-1,CSAMVLAGGETQYF,TGCAGTGCTATGGTTCTAGCGGGAGGAGAGACCCAGTACTTC
NA,TRBJ1-6,NA,TRBV29-1,CSVSRPPLHF,TGCAGCGTTTCCCGTCCACCCCTCCACTTT
NA,TRBJ1-6,NA,TRBV7-2,CASGPSTGYNSPLHF,TGTGCCAGCGGACCATCTACAGGTTATAATTCACCCCTCCACTTT
NA,TRBJ2-6,NA,TRBV6-5,CASRNSYSGANVLTF,TGTGCCAGCAGGAACAGCTACTCTGGGGCCAACGTCCTGACTTTC
NA,TRBJ1-2,TRBD1,TRBV19,CASSTDRVGGYTF,TGTGCCAGTAGTACTGACAGGGTTGGAGGCTACACCTTC
NA,TRBJ2-7,NA,TRBV18,CASSPPLRGEQYF,TGTGCCAGCTCACCACCGCTGAGGGGCGAGCAGTACTTC
NA,TRBJ2-7,TRBD1,TRBV15,CATSREGTGSYEQYF,TGTGCCACCAGCAGAGAAGGGACAGGGTCCTACGAGCAGTACTTC
NA,TRBJ2-7,TRBD2,TRBV6-5,CASKAGDSKQYF,TGTGCCAGCAAAGCGGGGGACTCGAAGCAGTACTTC
NA,TRBJ2-1,TRBD2,TRBV9,CASSVRTRSMGEQFF,TGTGCCAGCAGCGTACGGACTAGAAGTATGGGTGAGCAGTTCTTC
NA,TRBJ2-2,NA,TRBV3-1,CASSRQDSGELFF,TGTGCCAGCAGCCGCCAAGACTCCGGGGAGCTGTTTTTT
NA,TRBJ2-6,TRBD2,TRBV14,CASSPPAGAGANVLTF,TGTGCCAGCAGCCCCCCCGCGGGAGCTGGGGCCAACGTCCTGACTTTC
NA,TRBJ1-2,NA,TRBV28,CASSLGAYYGYTF,TGTGCCAGCAGTTTAGGGGCCTACTATGGCTACACCTTC
once,TRBJ1-5,NA,TRBV6-5,CASTNAGGNQPQHF,TGTGCCAGCACCAATGCGGGGGGCAATCAGCCCCAGCATTTT
NA,TRBJ2-5,NA,TRBV7-6,CASSLVTRQETQYF,TGTGCCAGCAGCTTAGTAACAAGGCAAGAGACCCAGTACTTC
NA,TRBJ1-1,NA,TRBV19,CASTGRMNTEAFF,TGTGCCAGTACGGGGCGGATGAACACTGAAGCTTTCTTT
NA,TRBJ2-2,TRBD2,TRBV5-1,CASSWLIAGGNTGELFF,TGCGCCAGCAGCTGGTTGATAGCGGGAGGGAACACCGGGGAGCTGTTTTTT
NA,TRBJ1-2,NA,TRBV20-1,CSPEGQGWGGYTF,TGCAGTCCGGAGGGGCAGGGGTGGGGTGGCTACACCTTC
once,TRBJ2-1,NA,TRBV6-5,CASSYSTVYNEQFF,TGTGCCAGCAGTTACTCGACAGTCTACAATGAGCAGTTCTTC
NA,TRBJ1-6,NA,TRBV20-1,CSAPNTGALGSPLHF,TGCAGTGCCCCAAATACTGGTGCCCTGGGGTCACCCCTCCACTTT
NA,TRBJ1-1,NA,TRBV11-2,CASSLEQNTEAFF,TGTGCCAGCAGCTTAGAACAGAACACTGAAGCTTTCTTT
NA,TRBJ1-2,NA,TRBV20-1,CSARSGRDYGYTF,TGCAGTGCCCGCTCGGGCAGGGACTATGGCTACACCTTC
NA,TRBJ2-1,TRBD2,TRBV20-1,CSRQTSGSYNEQFF,TGCAGCCGACAGACTAGCGGCTCCTACAATGAGCAGTTCTTC
NA,TRBJ2-1,TRBD2,TRBV6-1,CASRRGAGYNEQFF,TGTGCCAGCAGGCGGGGGGCTGGGTACAATGAGCAGTTCTTC
NA,TRBJ2-3,TRBD2,TRBV7-3,CASSLTSGGHTDTQYF,TGTGCCAGCAGCCTGACTAGCGGGGGCCACACAGATACGCAGTATTTT
NA,TRBJ1-5,NA,TRBV12-3/TRBV12-4,CASSPSWAGLSNQPQHF,TGTGCCAGCAGTCCCTCATGGGCAGGGTTAAGCAATCAGCCCCAGCATTTT
NA,TRBJ2-3,NA,TRBV29-1,CSVSASTDTQYF,TGCAGCGTTTCGGCCAGCACAGATACGCAGTATTTT
NA,TRBJ1-1,NA,TRBV20-1,CSVHRVNTEAFF,TGCAGTGTCCACAGGGTGAACACTGAAGCTTTCTTT
NA,TRBJ2-7,NA,TRBV3-1,CASSRTVAYEQYF,TGTGCCAGCAGCCGGACGGTTGCCTACGAGCAGTACTTC
NA,TRBJ2-1,TRBD2,TRBV9,CASSRLGGAYNEQFF,TGTGCCAGCAGCCGACTCGGGGGGGCCTACAATGAGCAGTTCTTC
NA,TRBJ2-1,TRBD2,TRBV9,CASSTGLAGYYNEQFF,TGTGCCAGCAGCACCGGACTAGCGGGCTACTACAATGAGCAGTTCTTC
NA,TRBJ2-3,TRBD2,TRBV5-1,CASSLAQTSGLTDTQYF,TGCGCCAGCAGCTTGGCCCAGACTAGCGGCCTCACAGATACGCAGTATTTT
NA,TRBJ2-1,NA,TRBV5-1,CASKRTTGTDNEQFF,TGCGCCAGCAAACGTACAACAGGTACCGACAATGAGCAGTTCTTC
NA,TRBJ2-7,NA,TRBV29-1,CSTLDSYEQYF,TGCAGCACCCTAGACAGCTACGAGCAGTACTTC
NA,TRBJ2-5,TRBD1,TRBV18,CASSPRTGEGETQYF,TGTGCCAGCTCACCAAGGACAGGGGAAGGAGAGACCCAGTACTTC
NA,TRBJ2-1,NA,TRBV11-2,CASSSYQEEQFF,TGTGCCAGCAGCTCATACCAGGAAGAGCAGTTCTTC
NA,TRBJ2-6,NA,TRBV27,CASSPALHGSGANVLTF,TGTGCCAGCAGTCCCGCCCTTCACGGATCTGGGGCCAACGTCCTGACTTTC
NA,TRBJ1-5,NA,TRBV15,CATSSVTSHQPQHF,TGTGCCACCAGCAGTGTGACGAGTCATCAGCCCCAGCATTTT
NA,TRBJ2-7,TRBD1,TRBV20-1,CSASNRDRLTYEQYF,TGCAGTGCCAGCAACCGGGACAGGCTTACCTACGAGCAGTACTTC
once,TRBJ1-1,NA,TRBV6-5,CASSYSRYTEAFF,TGTGCCAGCAGTTACTCTAGGTACACTGAAGCTTTCTTT
once,TRBJ1-1,NA,TRBV20-1,CSARDTSMNTEAFF,TGCAGTGCGAGGGACACTTCAATGAACACTGAAGCTTTCTTT
NA,TRBJ2-1,NA,TRBV5-1,CASSLRGKDEQFF,TGCGCCAGCAGCCTCAGGGGTAAGGATGAGCAGTTCTTC
once,TRBJ2-5,TRBD1,TRBV29-1,CSAGGGTGALETQYF,TGCAGCGCCGGAGGGGGGACAGGAGCTCTAGAGACCCAGTACTTC
NA,TRBJ1-1,NA,TRBV18,CASSPSAGVRAFF,TGTGCCAGCTCACCATCTGCCGGGGTACGAGCTTTCTTT
NA,TRBJ2-7,NA,TRBV2,CASQGLKGVYEQYF,TGTGCCAGTCAAGGTTTAAAGGGAGTTTACGAGCAGTACTTC
NA,TRBJ1-2,NA,TRBV3-1,CASSQGMAGVGYGYTF,TGTGCCAGCAGCCAAGGAATGGCAGGGGTTGGCTATGGCTACACCTTC